This record covers a single T cell receptor beta chain. Looked up from germline, CDR1 is MRHNA and CDR2 is SNTAGT. J was trimmed by 6 bases and V by 6 bases; bases with no gene match: 10. This CDR3 has 15 amino acids. These data originate in a study of T cell responses to AZD1222 COVID-19 vaccine. The table came from immunoSEQ multiplex PCR; TCRdb's copy has only in-frame clones and leaves some out. The sample includes about 160,000 clones, 88% seen only once; the top ten take more than 4%. This clonotype was obtained from an adult who received the AZD1222 COVID-19 vaccine. The specimen was peripheral blood, collected 28 days after the second AZD1222 dose. This chain links TRBV6-4 with TRBJ1-5; 8 bases agree with TRBD1. The CDR3 spells CASRGLDRASQPQHF. CDR3 nucleotides: TGTGCCAGCAGGGGGTTGGACAGGGCGAGTCAGCCCCAGCATTTT.